This T cell receptor (beta chain) was retrieved from a study of T cell responses to AZD1222 COVID-19 vaccine. Study conclusions and caveats: Only a handful of individuals given AZD1222 were seropositive at baseline. Researchers report vaccine-associated CD4 TCRs spanning spike, with dominance at 160-218 and 743-854.

This clone has just a few counts. What it recognizes is unknown. Repertoires were generated with immunoSEQ multiplex PCR, while TCRdb's copy carries only in-frame clones and drops some. The top ten hold less than 11% of the sample, which has about 130,000 clones, 70% to 90% seen once. Between the trimmed V and J ends, which lost 0 bases and 1 base, there was a span of 3 bases. The CDR3 runs 13 residues. Germline V gene data show CDR1 as KGHSH and CDR2 as LQKENI. Specimen: peripheral blood, collected on day 0 of AZD1222 vaccination. The chain carries TRBV18 and TRBJ1-1; D is unresolved. The sequence came from an adult in good health. For the CDR3, the DNA is TGTGCCAGCTCACCACCGTCGAACACTGAAGCTTTCTTT. It yields the protein CASSPPSNTEAFF.